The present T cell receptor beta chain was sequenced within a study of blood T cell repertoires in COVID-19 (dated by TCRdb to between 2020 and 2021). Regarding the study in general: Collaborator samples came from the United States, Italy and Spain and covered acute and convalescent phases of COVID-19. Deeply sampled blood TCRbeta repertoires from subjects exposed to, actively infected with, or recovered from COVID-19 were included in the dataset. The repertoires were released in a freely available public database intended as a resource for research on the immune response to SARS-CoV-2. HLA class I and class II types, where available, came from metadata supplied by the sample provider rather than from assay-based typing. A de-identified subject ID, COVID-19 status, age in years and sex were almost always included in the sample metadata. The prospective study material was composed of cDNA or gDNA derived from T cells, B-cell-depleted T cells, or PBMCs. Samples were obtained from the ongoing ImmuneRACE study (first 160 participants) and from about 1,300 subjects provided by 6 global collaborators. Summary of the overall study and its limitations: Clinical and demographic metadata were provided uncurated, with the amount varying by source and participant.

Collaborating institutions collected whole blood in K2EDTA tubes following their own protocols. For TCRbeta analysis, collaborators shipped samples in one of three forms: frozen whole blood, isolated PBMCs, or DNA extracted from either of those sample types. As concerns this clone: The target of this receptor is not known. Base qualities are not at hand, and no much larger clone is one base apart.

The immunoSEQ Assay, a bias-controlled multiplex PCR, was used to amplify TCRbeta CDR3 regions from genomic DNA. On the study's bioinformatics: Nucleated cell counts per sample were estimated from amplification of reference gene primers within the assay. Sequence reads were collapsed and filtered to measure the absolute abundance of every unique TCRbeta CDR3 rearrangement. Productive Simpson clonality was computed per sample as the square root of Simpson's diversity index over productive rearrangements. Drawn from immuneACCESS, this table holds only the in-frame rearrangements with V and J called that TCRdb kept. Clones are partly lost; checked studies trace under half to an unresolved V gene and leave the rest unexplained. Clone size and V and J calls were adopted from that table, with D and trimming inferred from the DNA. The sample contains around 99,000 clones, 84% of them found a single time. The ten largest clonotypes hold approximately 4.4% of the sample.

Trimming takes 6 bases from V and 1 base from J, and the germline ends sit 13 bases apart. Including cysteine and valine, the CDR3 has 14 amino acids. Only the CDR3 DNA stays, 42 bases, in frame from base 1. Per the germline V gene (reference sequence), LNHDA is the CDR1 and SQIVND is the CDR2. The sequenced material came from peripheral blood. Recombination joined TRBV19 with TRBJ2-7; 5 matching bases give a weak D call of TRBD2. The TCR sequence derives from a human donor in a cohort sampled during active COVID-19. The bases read TGTGCCAGTAGCCCCCAATGGGAGTCCTACGAGCAGTACGTC. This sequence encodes CASSPQWESYEQYV.